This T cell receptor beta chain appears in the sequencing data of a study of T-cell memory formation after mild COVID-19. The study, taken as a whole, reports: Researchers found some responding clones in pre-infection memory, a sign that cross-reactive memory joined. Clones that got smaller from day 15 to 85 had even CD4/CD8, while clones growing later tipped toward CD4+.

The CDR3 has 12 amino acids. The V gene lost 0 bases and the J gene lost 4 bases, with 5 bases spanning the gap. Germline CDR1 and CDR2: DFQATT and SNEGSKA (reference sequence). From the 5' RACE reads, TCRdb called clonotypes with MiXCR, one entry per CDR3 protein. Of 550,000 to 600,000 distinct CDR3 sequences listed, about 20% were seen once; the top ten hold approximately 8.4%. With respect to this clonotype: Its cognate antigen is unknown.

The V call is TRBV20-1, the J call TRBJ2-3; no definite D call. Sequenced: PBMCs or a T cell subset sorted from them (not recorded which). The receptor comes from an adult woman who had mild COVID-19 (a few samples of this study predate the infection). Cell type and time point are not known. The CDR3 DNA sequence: TGCAGTGCTAGAGATCAATCAGATACGCAGTATTTT. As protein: CSARDQSDTQYF.